This T cell receptor beta chain was sequenced for a study of blood T cell repertoires in COVID-19. TCRdb's copy holds only in-frame clones and misses some; the assay was immunoSEQ multiplex PCR. The sample shows about 300,000 clones, more than 85% of them seen only once. V dropped 5 bases and J dropped 8; count of bases not matched to a gene: 11. The CDR3 consists of 15 residues. The germline V gene encodes CDR1 KGHDR and CDR2 SFDVKD. Specimen: peripheral blood. The clonotype comes from a man between 40 and 49 years old with acute or convalescent COVID-19. The chain couples TRBV24-1 to TRBJ1-2, with TRBD1 identical over 9 bases. The chain's CDR3 is CATSGGPGQGEGYTF. The CDR3, as DNA: TGTGCCACCAGTGGCGGACCGGGACAGGGCGAGGGCTACACCTTC.